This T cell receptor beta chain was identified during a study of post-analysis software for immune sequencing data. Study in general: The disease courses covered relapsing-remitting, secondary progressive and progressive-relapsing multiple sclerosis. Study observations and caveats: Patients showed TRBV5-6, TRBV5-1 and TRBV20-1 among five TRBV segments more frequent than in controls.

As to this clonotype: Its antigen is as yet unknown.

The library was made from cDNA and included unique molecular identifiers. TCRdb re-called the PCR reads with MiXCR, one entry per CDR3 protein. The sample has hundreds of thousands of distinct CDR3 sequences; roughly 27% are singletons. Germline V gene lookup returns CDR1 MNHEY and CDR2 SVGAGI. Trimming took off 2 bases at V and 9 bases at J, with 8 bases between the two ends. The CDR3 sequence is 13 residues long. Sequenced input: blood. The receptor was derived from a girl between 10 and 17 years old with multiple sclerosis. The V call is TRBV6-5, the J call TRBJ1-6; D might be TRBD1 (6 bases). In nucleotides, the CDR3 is TGTGCCAGCAGTTACAGGGGGAGTTCACCCCTCCACTTT. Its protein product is CASSYRGSSPLHF.